These 24 T cell receptor beta chains came from one sample sequenced in a study of shared clonotypes between healthy human individuals. This table comes from immunoSEQ multiplex PCR, and its TCRdb copy is limited to in-frame clones, with some not included. The sample contains hundreds of thousands of clones, about 90% of which appear only once. CD45RO-negative, CCR7-positively selected cells formed the naive CD8 fraction, excluding terminally differentiated effector memory CD45RA+ cells. The sequencing input was naive CD8+ T cells sorted from blood. All receptors come from a man aged 30 to 45 in good health.

The chain employs TRBV2 and TRBJ1-3; D is ambiguous. CDR1 is SNHLY and CDR2 is FYNNEI in the germline V gene. V lost 6 bases and J 0 bases, leaving 9 bases between the germline ends. The CDR3 has 14 amino acids. The CDR3: CASRTGSSGNTIYF. CDR3 in DNA: TGTGCCAGCAGAACGGGAAGCTCTGGAAACACCATATATTTT.

The chain has TRBV7-2 and TRBJ2-1, with 9 nucleotides matching TRBD1. From germline, CDR1 is SGHTA and CDR2 FQGNSA. V gave up 5 bases and J gave up 8 bases; unmatched junction bases: 7. The CDR3 is 14 residues long. The chain's CDR3 is CASSAGTGRHEQFF. The CDR3 bases are TGTGCCAGCAGCGCGGGGACAGGGAGGCATGAGCAGTTCTTC.

The V gene is TRBV15, the J gene TRBJ2-1, with 11 bases aligning to TRBD2. Germline V lookup: CDR1 LNHNV, CDR2 YYDKDF (reference sequence). This CDR3 has 17 residues. V lost 2 bases to trimming and J lost 9 bases; unmatched junction nucleotides: 12. CDR3 sequence (DNA): TGTGCCACCAGCAGATCCCGTGGTAGCGGGAGGGTGGGTGAGCAGTTCTTC. Protein product: CATSRSRGSGRVGEQFF.

CDR3 in DNA: TGTGCCAGCAGAGGGGTTTCAGATACGCAGTATTTT. It is translated as CASRGVSDTQYF. The rearrangement uses TRBV6-5 and TRBJ2-3; possible D gene TRBD1, 5 bases. CDR3 length: 12 residues. The germline V gene encodes CDR1 MNHEY and CDR2 SVGAGI. V gave up 6 bases and J gave up 4 bases, with 8 bases separating them.

The V and J genes are TRBV5-1 and TRBJ2-2, with 13 bases matching TRBD2. From germline, CDR1 is SGHRS and CDR2 YFSETQ. The CDR3 totals 18 residues. V shed 1 base, J shed 0 bases, and the junction held 3 bases outside the gene matches. The DNA of the CDR3 is TGCGCCAGCAGCTTGACGGGGACTAGCGGGACGAACACCGGGGAGCTGTTTTTT. The encoded protein is CASSLTGTSGTNTGELFF.

V is TRBV29-1 and J is TRBJ1-2; 10 bases align to TRBD1. The V gene end was trimmed by 1 base and the J gene end by 7 bases; junction bases not matched to a gene: 12. This CDR3 is 16 amino acids long. Germline CDR1 reads SQVTM; CDR2 reads ANQGSEA. The CDR3 region is CSVEVETGGALFGYTF. CDR3 nucleotides: TGCAGCGTTGAAGTTGAGACAGGGGGCGCCTTGTTTGGCTACACCTTC. Together with reference TRBV29-1 and TRBJ1-2, the CDR3 gives the full variable domain: SAVISQKPSRDICQRGTSLTIQCQVDSQVTMMFWYRQQPGQSLTLIATANQGSEATYESGFVIDKFPISRPNLTFSTLTVSNMSPEDSSIYLCSVEVETGGALFGYTFGSGTRLTVV.

In this sample, this clone turned up a few times. This chain uses TRBV7-9 with TRBJ2-5; 7 bases line up with TRBD1. Germline assignment: CDR1 SEHNR and CDR2 FQNEAQ (reference sequence). There are 13 residues in the CDR3. J lost 4 bases, V lost 6 bases, and 5 bases had no gene match. CDR3 coding DNA: TGTGCCAGCAGTCAGGGGGTACGAGAGACCCAGTACTTC. Its protein is CASSQGVRETQYF.

The J gene is TRBJ1-1, the V gene TRBV5-6, with D unresolved. Germline V gives CDR1 SGHDT, CDR2 YYEEEE. The CDR3 is 11 amino acids. Trimming removed 0 bases at V and 7 bases at J, with 4 bases between. The CDR3 DNA reads as TGTGCCAGCAGCTTGGAAGGTGAAGCTTTCTTT. It yields the protein CASSLEGEAFF.

This clone was found once. The same CDR3 arises from other DNA sequences in this sample as well. The chain employs TRBV4-3 and TRBJ2-7; 10 positions match TRBD2. J gave up 2 bases and V 1 base, and 2 bases lay outside the gene matches. Per germline, CDR1 LGHNA and CDR2 YSLEER. The CDR3 runs to 15 residues. This CDR3 reads CASSQGLAGTYEQYF. DNA for the CDR3: TGCGCCAGCAGCCAAGGACTAGCGGGCACCTACGAGCAGTACTTC.

The genes are TRBV6-6 and TRBJ2-1, with TRBD1 matching over 8 bases. The CDR3 is 13 amino acids. Trimming at V came to 8 bases and at J to 7 bases, leaving 7 bases not matched to a gene. Germline values: CDR1 MNHNY, CDR2 SVGAGI (reference sequence). CDR3 nucleotides: TGTGCCAGCCTACAGGGGGGAGATAATGAGCAGTTCTTC. It codes for CASLQGGDNEQFF.

This chain uses TRBV28 with TRBJ2-7; D call uncertain. Germline V gene sequence: CDR1 MDHEN, CDR2 SYDVKM. The V gene lost 5 bases and the J gene lost 1 base, with 15 bases spanning the gap. CDR3 size: 15 residues. In DNA form, the CDR3 reads TGTGCCAGCAGTAGCCAGTGGGAAGGATCCTACGAGCAGTACTTC. It is translated as CASSSQWEGSYEQYF.

The gene calls are TRBV4-3 and TRBJ1-3; D perhaps matches TRBD1 (5 bases). The CDR3 contains 17 residues. The V and J ends lost 0 bases and 0 bases respectively, with 12 bases between them. Germline V CDR1 and CDR2: LGHNA, YSLEER. CDR3 protein: CASSQDGDDSSGNTIYF. The CDR3 DNA follows: TGCGCCAGCAGCCAAGACGGGGATGACAGCTCTGGAAACACCATATATTTT.

The rearrangement links TRBV28 to TRBJ2-7; D call uncertain. From germline, CDR1 is MDHEN and CDR2 SYDVKM. There are 12 residues in the CDR3. Trimming took 3 bases from V and 2 from J, leaving 5 bases between them. The CDR3 spells CASSLDAYEQYF. The CDR3 DNA is TGTGCCAGCAGTTTGGACGCCTACGAGCAGTACTTC. Drawing the rest from reference TRBV28 and TRBJ2-7, the complete variable domain is DVKVTQSSRYLVKRTGEKVFLECVQDMDHENMFWYRQDPGLGLRLIYFSYDVKMKEKGDIPEGYSVSREKKERFSLILESASTNQTSMYLCASSLDAYEQYFGPGTRLTVT.

This sequence joins TRBV28 and TRBJ1-6, with D maybe TRBD1 (6 bases). This CDR3 has 16 amino acids. Germline CDR1 and CDR2: MDHEN and SYDVKM. Trimming removed 1 base from V and 7 bases from J, with 14 bases in between. For the CDR3, the DNA is TGTGCCAGCAGTTTATTACGGGACACGGCCAATTCACCCCTCCACTTT. Encoded protein: CASSLLRDTANSPLHF.

The rearrangement links TRBV2 to TRBJ2-7, with a weak D call TRBD1 (6 bases). Germline CDR1 reads SNHLY; CDR2 reads FYNNEI. V was clipped by 5 bases and J by 2 bases, with 16 bases between them. The CDR3 sequence is 15 residues long. The DNA of the CDR3 is TGTGCCAGCAGTCAGGGGAGCAGGGTCGCCTACGAGCAGTACTTC. Translation gives CASSQGSRVAYEQYF.

The V call is TRBV19, the J call TRBJ2-1; D remains ambiguous. The CDR3 totals 15 residues. The V end was cut by 1 base, the J end by 2 bases, with 9 bases between. The germline gives CDR1 LNHDA, CDR2 SQIVND (reference sequence). CDR3 region: CASSIVRSAYNEQFF. For the CDR3, the DNA is TGTGCCAGTAGTATAGTGAGATCTGCCTACAATGAGCAGTTCTTC. The full variable domain, with the rest looked up from reference TRBV19 and TRBJ2-1, is DGGITQSPKYLFRKEGQNVTLSCEQNLNHDAMYWYRQDPGQGLRLIYYSQIVNDFQKGDIAEGYSVSREKKESFPLTVTSAQKNPTAFYLCASSIVRSAYNEQFFGPGTRLTVL.

A word on this clone: The sample holds other DNA sequences that translate to the same CDR3. The CDR3 loop is CASSLVSGEDTGELFF. As DNA, the CDR3 is TGTGCCAGCAGCTTAGTGTCAGGGGAGGACACCGGGGAGCTGTTTTTT. V usage is TRBV7-6 and J usage is TRBJ2-2, with D possibly called TRBD1 or TRBD2 (6 bases each). Germline-derived CDR1 and CDR2 are SGHVS and FNYEAQ. V lost 1 base, J lost 3 bases, and 12 bases lay in between. The CDR3 consists of 16 residues.

The chain combines TRBV7-9 with TRBJ2-2; TRBD1 aligns across 8 bases. The ends lost 6 bases at V and 5 bases at J; junction bases unmatched: 8. This CDR3 spans 15 amino acids. CDR1 and CDR2 from the germline V gene are SEHNR and FQNEAQ (reference sequence). CDR3 nucleotides: TGTGCCAGCAGTTGGACAGGGATTAATACCGGGGAGCTGTTTTTT. As protein: CASSWTGINTGELFF.

CDR3 coding DNA: TGTGCCAGCACCCTGGCGGGAGATCTTCGGCAGTACTTC. Translating gives CASTLAGDLRQYF. The chain uses TRBV6-1 and TRBJ2-7, with 7 bases matching TRBD2. Germline assignment: CDR1 MNHNS and CDR2 SASEGT. With V trimmed by 7 bases and J by 9 bases, 12 bases remained unmatched. The CDR3 is 13 residues long.

The chain joins TRBV18 to TRBJ2-5, with 8 bases that match TRBD1. CDR1 is KGHSH and CDR2 is LQKENI in the germline V gene. The CDR3 consists of 19 residues. Germline trimming cut 4 bases from V and 3 bases from J; bases unmatched to any gene: 19. CDR3 protein: CASSHRDRRVVGPKETQYF. The CDR3 nucleotides are TGTGCCAGCTCACACCGGGACAGGAGAGTGGTGGGACCTAAAGAGACCCAGTACTTC.

The chain uses TRBV28 and TRBJ2-7, with 11 nucleotides matching TRBD1. Germline CDR1 MDHEN, CDR2 SYDVKM. The length of the CDR3 is 18 residues. The ends lost 6 bases at V and 5 bases at J; junction bases unmatched: 18. DNA for the CDR3: TGTGCCAGCAGCCGCTATGGGGACAGGGGGTTCGTTGGCAACGAGCAGTACTTC. Translation: CASSRYGDRGFVGNEQYF.

CDR3 DNA sequence: TGCGCCAGCAGCCTGACCGGGACAGGGGCTGGAAACACCATATATTTT. Amino acids: CASSLTGTGAGNTIYF. This chain connects TRBV5-1 to TRBJ1-3; 10 bases match TRBD1. The germline V gene encodes CDR1 SGHRS and CDR2 YFSETQ. V lost 4 bases and J lost 2; bases outside the gene matches: 6. CDR3 size: 16 residues.

The V call is TRBV29-1, the J call TRBJ1-1; D is uncertain. Germline V lookup: CDR1 SQVTM, CDR2 ANQGSEA. V lost 6 bases and J lost 1, with 15 bases in between. The CDR3 is 14 residues long. CDR3 in DNA: TGCAGCGTCCAAAACGTTGGTACGAACACTGAAGCTTTCTTT. This translates into CSVQNVGTNTEAFF.

A word on this clone: The sample has other DNA sequences that encode this CDR3 too. This chain links TRBV9 with TRBJ2-1; no firm D call. Germline CDR1 SGDLS, CDR2 YYNGEE. The CDR3 spans 13 residues. With 0 bases removed from V and 4 bases from J, the gap between germline ends came to 5 bases. CDR3 sequence: CASSVERYNEQFF. The CDR3 nucleotides read TGTGCCAGCAGCGTAGAAAGATACAATGAGCAGTTCTTC.